This TCR beta chain was documented in a study of blood T cell repertoires in COVID-19. Across the whole study: Acute-phase and convalescent COVID-19 samples originated in the United States, Italy and Spain. The cDNA or gDNA used as material had been derived from T cells, B-cell-depleted T cells, or PBMCs.

V lost 5 bases to trimming and J lost 4 bases, with 20 bases between them. From germline, CDR1 is PRHDT and CDR2 FYEKMQ (reference sequence). This CDR3 spans 16 amino acids. This clone was picked up a small number of times. Original processing methods: Scientists estimated how many nucleated cells there were by amplifying reference gene primers. Sequencing used immunoSEQ multiplex PCR; TCRdb keeps in-frame clones, though not all of them. V and J calls and clone size are copied from that table; D and trimming were computed from the DNA. The sample has around 300,000 clones, 88% seen once. The specimen sequenced was peripheral blood. The rearrangement links TRBV13 to TRBJ2-5, with TRBD1 as a possible D gene (7 bases). This receptor was obtained from a woman between 50 and 59 years old with active or convalescent COVID-19. CDR3 protein: CASSGGGARGLETQYF. CDR3 nucleotide sequence: TGTGCCAGCAGCGGAGGCGGGGCCAGGGGGTTAGAGACCCAGTACTTC.